What follows is one T cell receptor beta chain and its context. The sample belongs to a study of blood T cell repertoires in COVID-19. As for the study in general: In each case, the material was cDNA or gDNA derived from T cells, B-cell-depleted T cells, or PBMCs.

The data were produced by immunoSEQ multiplex PCR, yet TCRdb's version contains in-frame clones alone and is incomplete. This sample has over 200,000 clones, with around 84% found just once. The sequencing input was PBMCs or T cells enriched from blood (not recorded which). This receptor was obtained from a young man who had recovered from COVID-19.

This chain's CDR3 is CASSLKLPLTEAFF. The CDR3 DNA reads TGTGCCAGCAGTTTAAAGCTCCCGTTAACTGAAGCTTTCTTT. The rearrangement joins TRBV27 to TRBJ1-1; D ambiguous. The CDR3 sequence is 14 residues long. Germline V gives CDR1 MNHEY, CDR2 SMNVEV (reference sequence). V shed 2 bases and J shed 5 bases, with 12 bases lying between them.